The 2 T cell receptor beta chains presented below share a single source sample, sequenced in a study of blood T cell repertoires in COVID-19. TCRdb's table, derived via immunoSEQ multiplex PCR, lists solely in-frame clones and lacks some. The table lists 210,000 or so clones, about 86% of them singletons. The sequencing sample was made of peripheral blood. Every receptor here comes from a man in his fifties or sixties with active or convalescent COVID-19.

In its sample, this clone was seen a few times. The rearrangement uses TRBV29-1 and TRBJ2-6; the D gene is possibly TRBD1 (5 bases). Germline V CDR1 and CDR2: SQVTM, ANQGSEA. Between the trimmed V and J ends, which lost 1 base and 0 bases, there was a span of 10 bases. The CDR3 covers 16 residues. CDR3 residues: CSVEGGRGSGANVLTF. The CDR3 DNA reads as TGCAGCGTTGAAGGGGGAAGGGGCTCTGGGGCCAACGTCCTGACTTTC.

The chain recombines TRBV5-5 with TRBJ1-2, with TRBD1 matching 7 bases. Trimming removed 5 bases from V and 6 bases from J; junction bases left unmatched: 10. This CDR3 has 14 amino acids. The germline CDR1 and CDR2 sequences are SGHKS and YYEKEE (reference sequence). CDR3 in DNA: TGTGCCAGCAGAATGAGAGGGGACAGAGATGGCTACACCTTC. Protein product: CASRMRGDRDGYTF.